The present TCR beta chain was sequenced within a study of T-cell memory formation after mild COVID-19 (dated by TCRdb to the early 2020s). Broadly, across the study: TCR sequence clusters from the two donors were largely donor specific. Two young, previously healthy adult volunteers made up the cohort, one male and one female. T-cell clones expanding and contracting after mild COVID-19 in a couple of donors were tracked by longitudinal TCRalpha and TCRbeta repertoire sequencing.

V was cut back by 0 bases and J by 7 bases, leaving a gap of 15 bases between them. CDR3 length: 16 amino acids, cysteine to phenylalanine. The read is trimmed to its CDR3 DNA, 48 bases read in frame from base 1. Via the germline V gene, CDR1 is LGHNA and CDR2 YSLEER. The instrument was an Illumina NovaSeq 6000. TCRalpha and TCRbeta cDNA libraries were constructed by 5'RACE with constant-segment primers, with sample barcodes and unique molecular identifiers being introduced. RNA was extracted from every sample with Trizol reagent. The libraries were amplified in two PCR steps, and the second step added a second sample barcode and Illumina TruSeq adapters. The libraries were sequenced on an Illumina NovaSeq using 2 x 150 bp paired-end reads. The original methods were these. Reads were demultiplexed and collapsed into UMI-guided consensus sequences with migec v1.2.7. With mixcr v2.1.11, UMI consensuses were aligned to TRA and TRB V and J templates and assembled into clonotypes. A clonotype was counted as expanded or contracted only if both edgeR and NoisET called the change significant, with noise models trained on biological replicates. edgeR calls used a false discovery rate-adjusted p below 0.01 and a log2 fold-change threshold of 1. As an exploratory analysis of dynamics, max-normalized trajectories of the 1000 most abundant clonotypes were examined by PCA with hierarchical clustering. Separately sequenced CD4+ and CD8+ repertoires were used to assign the CD4 or CD8 phenotype of responding clones. TCRdb trimmed the raw reads at Q25, called clones with MiXCR and kept productive beta chains. CDR3 protein duplicates are merged, each entry listing the most common genes and DNA. These V and J calls rely on TCRdb rather than the paper's analysis. Within this sample are around 250,000 distinct CDR3 sequences, with 15% to 17% of them counted one time only. The leading ten clones occupy 2.1% of the sample.

Ficoll-Paque density gradient centrifugation was used to isolate PBMCs. There are a few counts of this clonotype. Its antigen remains unidentified. Base qualities were left out, and no much larger clone turns up one base away. The study at large found these results: Contracting CD4+ clones were found mainly in CM and EM memory subsets, while CD8+ clones were enriched in EMRA. SARS-CoV-2 specificity was not confirmed for the second-wave clones peaking on day 37. Some responding clones were detected in pre-infection memory, which suggested that pre-existing cross-reactive memory T cells had joined the SARS-CoV-2 response. Balanced CD4/CD8 phenotypes were observed for clones contracting from day 15 to 85, whereas a bias towards CD4+ was observed for a second wave of clones expanding from day 15 to 37. Only a couple of mild cases were covered by the study, and larger cohorts that include severe cases with pre-infection samples were considered necessary.

The sequence was obtained from an adult woman who had mild COVID-19 (a few samples of this study predate the infection). The sample titles of this study are shuffled in the database, so cell type and time point are left out; the donor was told from shared clones. This chain joins TRBV4-3 to TRBJ1-4; TRBD1 is a possible D gene, resting on 5 matching bases. The sequencing sample was made of PBMCs or a T cell subset sorted from them (not recorded which). CDR3 loop: CASSQDWQGRGEKLFF. The DNA is TGCGCCAGCAGCCAAGATTGGCAGGGAAGAGGTGAAAAACTGTTTTTT.